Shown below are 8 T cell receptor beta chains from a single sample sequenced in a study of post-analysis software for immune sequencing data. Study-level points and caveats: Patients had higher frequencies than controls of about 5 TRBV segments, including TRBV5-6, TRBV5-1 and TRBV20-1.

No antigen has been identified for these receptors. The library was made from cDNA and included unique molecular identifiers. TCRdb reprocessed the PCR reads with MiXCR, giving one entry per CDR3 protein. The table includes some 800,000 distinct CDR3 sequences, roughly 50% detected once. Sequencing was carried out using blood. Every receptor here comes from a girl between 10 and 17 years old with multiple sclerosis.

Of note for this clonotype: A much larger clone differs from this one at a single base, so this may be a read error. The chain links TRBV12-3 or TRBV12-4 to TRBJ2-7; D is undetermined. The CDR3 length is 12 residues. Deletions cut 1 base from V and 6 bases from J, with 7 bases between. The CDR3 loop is CASSLGICEQYF. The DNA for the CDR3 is TGTGCCAGCAGTTTAGGGATCTGCGAGCAGTACTTC.

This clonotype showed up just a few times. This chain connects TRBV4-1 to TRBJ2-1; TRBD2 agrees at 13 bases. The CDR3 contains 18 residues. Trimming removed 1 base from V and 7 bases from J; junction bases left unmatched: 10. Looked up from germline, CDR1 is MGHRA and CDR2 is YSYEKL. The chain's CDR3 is CASSQASVGLAGPNEQFF. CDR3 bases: TGCGCCAGCAGCCAAGCTTCGGTGGGACTAGCGGGGCCGAATGAGCAGTTCTTC.

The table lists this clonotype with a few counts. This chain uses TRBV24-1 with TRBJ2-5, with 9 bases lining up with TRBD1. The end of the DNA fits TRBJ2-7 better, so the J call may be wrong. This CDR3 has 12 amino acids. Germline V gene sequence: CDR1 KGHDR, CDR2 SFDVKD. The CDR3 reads CATSVTGGEQYF. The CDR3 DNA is TGTGCCACCAGCGTGACAGGGGGCGAGCAGTACTTC.

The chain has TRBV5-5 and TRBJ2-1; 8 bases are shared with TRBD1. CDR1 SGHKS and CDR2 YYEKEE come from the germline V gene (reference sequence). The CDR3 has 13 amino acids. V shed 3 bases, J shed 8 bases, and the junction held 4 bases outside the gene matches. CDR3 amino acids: CASSSRGRDEQFF. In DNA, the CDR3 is TGTGCCAGCAGCTCCAGGGGGCGCGATGAGCAGTTCTTC.

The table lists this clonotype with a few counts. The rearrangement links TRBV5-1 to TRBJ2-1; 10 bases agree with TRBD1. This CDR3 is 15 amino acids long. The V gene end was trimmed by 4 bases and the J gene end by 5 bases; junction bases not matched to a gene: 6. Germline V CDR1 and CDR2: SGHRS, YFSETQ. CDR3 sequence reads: CASSPRDRGDNEQFF. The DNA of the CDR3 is TGCGCCAGCAGCCCCAGGGACAGGGGTGACAATGAGCAGTTCTTC.

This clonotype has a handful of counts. CDR3 region: CASSLWAAILTANYGYTF. The CDR3 bases are TGTGCCAGCAGCTTGTGGGCAGCAATATTGACAGCTAACTATGGCTACACCTTC. This chain connects TRBV5-6 to TRBJ1-2; TRBD1 might be the D (5 bases). Trimming took off 1 base at V and 0 bases at J, with 19 bases between the two ends. CDR1 is SGHDT and CDR2 is YYEEEE in the germline V gene. CDR3 length: 18 residues.

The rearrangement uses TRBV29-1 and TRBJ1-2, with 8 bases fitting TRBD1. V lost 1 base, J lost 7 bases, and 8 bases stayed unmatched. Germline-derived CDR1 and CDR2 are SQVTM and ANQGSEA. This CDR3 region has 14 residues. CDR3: CSVEVAGGRGGYTF. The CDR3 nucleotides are TGCAGCGTTGAAGTGGCAGGGGGCAGGGGTGGCTACACCTTC.

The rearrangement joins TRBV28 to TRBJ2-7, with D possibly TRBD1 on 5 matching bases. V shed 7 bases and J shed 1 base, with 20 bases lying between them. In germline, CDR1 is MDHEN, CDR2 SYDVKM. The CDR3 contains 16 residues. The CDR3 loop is CASTLGPPEPSYEQYF. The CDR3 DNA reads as TGTGCCAGCACCCTGGGGCCTCCGGAGCCATCCTACGAGCAGTACTTC. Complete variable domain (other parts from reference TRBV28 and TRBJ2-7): DVKVTQSSRYLVKRTGEKVFLECVQDMDHENMFWYRQDPGLGLRLIYFSYDVKMKEKGDIPEGYSVSREKKERFSLILESASTNQTSMYLCASTLGPPEPSYEQYFGPGTRLTVT.